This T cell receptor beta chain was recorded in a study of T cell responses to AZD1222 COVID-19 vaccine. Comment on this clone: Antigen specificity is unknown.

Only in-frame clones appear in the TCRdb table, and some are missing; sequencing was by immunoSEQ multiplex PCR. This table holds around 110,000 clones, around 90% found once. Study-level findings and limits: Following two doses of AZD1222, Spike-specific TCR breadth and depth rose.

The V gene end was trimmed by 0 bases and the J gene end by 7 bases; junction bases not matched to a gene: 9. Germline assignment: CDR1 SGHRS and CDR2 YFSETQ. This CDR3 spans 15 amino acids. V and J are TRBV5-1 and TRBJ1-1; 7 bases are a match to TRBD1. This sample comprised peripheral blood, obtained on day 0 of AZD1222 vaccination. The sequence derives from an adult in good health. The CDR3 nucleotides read TGCGCCAGCAGCTTGGGACCCACAGGGGAGGTTGAAGCTTTCTTT. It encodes CASSLGPTGEVEAFF.